The 10 T cell receptor beta chains in this list originate from one sample, sequenced in a study of patients and donors after allogeneic stem cell transplantation. TCRdb itself ran the RT-PCR reads through MiXCR, one entry per CDR3 protein. The data show 200,000 to 250,000 distinct CDR3 sequences, 14% seen once. The source material was blood, either unsorted or a sorted T cell fraction (not recorded which). The receptor set was obtained from a human donor who was either an allogeneic HSCT recipient or a stem cell or donor lymphocyte infusion donor (not recorded which). It is not recorded whose cells these are; they may come from a transplant donor.

In DNA, the CDR3 is TGCAGTGCTAGCCAGACAGGACTCCGCAATCAGCCCCAGCATTTT. Translated: CSASQTGLRNQPQHF. The rearrangement uses TRBV20-1 and TRBJ1-5; D is possibly TRBD1 (6 bases). Germline CDR1 reads DFQATT; CDR2 reads SNEGSKA (reference sequence). The CDR3 extends over 15 amino acids. V was cut by 3 bases and J by 2 bases, with 14 bases left in between.

The chain has TRBV4-3 and TRBJ1-2; D remains unclear. Trimming pared 2 bases from V and 4 bases from J, leaving 14 bases between. Germline CDR1 reads LGHNA; CDR2 reads YSLEER. CDR3 length: 15 residues. CDR3 sequence: CASSQKAGFFYGYTF. CDR3 DNA: TGCGCCAGCAGCCAAAAGGCAGGATTTTTCTATGGCTACACCTTC.

Ten or more counts support this clonotype. This chain links TRBV19 with TRBJ2-1, with 13 bases lining up with TRBD2. With 7 bases clipped from V and 5 bases from J, the junction kept 5 bases outside the gene matches. The CDR3 consists of 15 residues. Germline V gene lookup returns CDR1 LNHDA and CDR2 SQIVND (reference sequence). CDR3 in DNA: TGTGCCAGTAAAGTGGGACTAGCGGGAAACAATGAGCAGTTCTTC. As protein: CASKVGLAGNNEQFF.

This clonotype was seen a few times. The V and J genes are TRBV6-2 or TRBV6-3 and TRBJ2-2, with D uncertain. The V gene lost 2 bases and the J gene lost 3 bases, with 10 bases spanning the gap. The V gene's germline CDR1 is MNHEY and CDR2 SVGEGT. CDR3 length: 15 amino acids. Here the CDR3 reads CASSYPAIYTGELFF. CDR3 nucleotides: TGTGCCAGCAGTTACCCTGCCATATACACCGGGGAGCTGTTTTTT.

The chain uses TRBV11-3 and TRBJ1-1; D gene unclear. The CDR3 runs 11 residues. Trimming stripped 0 bases from V and 8 bases from J, with 4 bases between. From germline, CDR1 is SGHNT and CDR2 YENEEA. The CDR3 sequence: CASSLEAEAFF. Here the CDR3 DNA reads TGTGCCAGCAGCTTAGAAGCCGAAGCTTTCTTT.

This clonotype was seen repeatedly, ten times or more. The V and J genes are TRBV6-1 and TRBJ1-2; weak D call: TRBD1 (5 bases). Trimming removed 0 bases at V and 8 bases at J, with 10 bases between. This CDR3 contains 13 residues. The V gene's germline CDR1 is MNHNS and CDR2 SASEGT. DNA for the CDR3: TGTGCCAGCAGTGAAGCAGCAGGGCCCGGCTACACCTTC. The encoded protein is CASSEAAGPGYTF.

This clonotype was counted at least ten times. This chain joins TRBV7-6 and TRBJ2-2; 13 bases map to TRBD2. Per germline, CDR1 SGHVS and CDR2 FNYEAQ. V lost 4 bases, J lost 5 bases, and 4 bases stayed unmatched. This CDR3 contains 16 residues. CDR3 sequence reads: CASSSGLAGVTGELFF. The CDR3 DNA is TGTGCCAGCAGCTCAGGACTAGCGGGGGTTACCGGGGAGCTGTTTTTT.

This clonotype is classed as medium-sized (0.01 to 0.1%). V usage is TRBV12-3 or TRBV12-4 and J usage is TRBJ2-1, with D perhaps TRBD2 (5 bases). The V and J ends lost 1 base and 6 bases respectively, with 13 bases between them. This CDR3 has 15 amino acids. The CDR3 loop is CASSLGRTRINEQFF. Written as DNA, the CDR3 is TGTGCCAGCAGTTTAGGCCGAACTAGGATCAATGAGCAGTTCTTC.

The genes are TRBV7-9 and TRBJ2-1; the D gene is possibly TRBD2 (6 bases). The germline V gene encodes CDR1 SEHNR and CDR2 FQNEAQ (reference sequence). This CDR3 spans 16 amino acids. V lost 3 bases to trimming and J lost 3 bases, with 15 bases between them. The CDR3, as DNA: TGTGCCAGCAGCTTCTATGGGACGGGGGACTACAATGAGCAGTTCTTC. Encoded protein: CASSFYGTGDYNEQFF. Full variable domain (rest looked up from reference TRBV7-9 and TRBJ2-1): DTGVSQNPRHKITKRGQNVTFRCDPISEHNRLYWYRQTLGQGPEFLTYFQNEAQLEKSRLLSDRFSAERPKGSFSTLEIQRTEQGDSAMYLCASSFYGTGDYNEQFFGPGTRLTVL.

This clonotype rates as medium-sized. The junction departs from germline at one end; a sequencing error may be responsible. For the CDR3, the DNA is TGCAGTGCTAGCGGAGGACAGGCGGCCTACTCCTTC. It specifies CSASGGQAAYSF. This sequence joins TRBV20-1 and TRBJ1-2; 7 positions match TRBD1. CDR1 DFQATT and CDR2 SNEGSKA come from the germline V gene (reference sequence). The CDR3 contains 12 residues.